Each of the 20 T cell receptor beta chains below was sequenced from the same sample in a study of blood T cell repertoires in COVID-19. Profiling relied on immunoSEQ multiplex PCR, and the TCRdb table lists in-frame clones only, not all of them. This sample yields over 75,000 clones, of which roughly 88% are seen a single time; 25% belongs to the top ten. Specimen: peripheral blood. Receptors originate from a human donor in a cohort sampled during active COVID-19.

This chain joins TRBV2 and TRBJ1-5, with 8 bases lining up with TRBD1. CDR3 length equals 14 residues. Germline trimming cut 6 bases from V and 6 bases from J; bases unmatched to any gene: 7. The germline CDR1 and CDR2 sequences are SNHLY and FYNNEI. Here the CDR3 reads CASRDRVSGQPQHF. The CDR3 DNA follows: TGTGCCAGCAGGGACAGGGTATCGGGTCAGCCCCAGCATTTT.

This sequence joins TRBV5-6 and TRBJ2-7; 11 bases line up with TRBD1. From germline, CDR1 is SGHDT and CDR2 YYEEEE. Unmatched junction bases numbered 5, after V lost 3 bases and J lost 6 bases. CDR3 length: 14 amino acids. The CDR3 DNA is TGTGCCAGCAGCTCCGGACAGGGGGCGAGCGAGCAGTACTTC. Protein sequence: CASSSGQGASEQYF.

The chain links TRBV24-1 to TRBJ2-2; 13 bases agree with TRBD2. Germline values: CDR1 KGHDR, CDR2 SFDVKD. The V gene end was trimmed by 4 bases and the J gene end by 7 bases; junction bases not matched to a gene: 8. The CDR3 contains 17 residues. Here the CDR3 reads CATSDQTSGRWSGELFF. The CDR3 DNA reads TGTGCCACCAGTGACCAGACTAGCGGGAGGTGGAGCGGGGAGCTGTTTTTT.

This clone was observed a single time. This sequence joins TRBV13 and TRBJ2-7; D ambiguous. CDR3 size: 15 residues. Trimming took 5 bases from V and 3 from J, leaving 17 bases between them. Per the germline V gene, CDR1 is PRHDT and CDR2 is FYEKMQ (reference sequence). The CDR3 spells CASSPGARTHYEQYF. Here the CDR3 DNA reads TGTGCCAGCAGCCCCGGAGCGCGAACTCACTACGAGCAGTACTTC.

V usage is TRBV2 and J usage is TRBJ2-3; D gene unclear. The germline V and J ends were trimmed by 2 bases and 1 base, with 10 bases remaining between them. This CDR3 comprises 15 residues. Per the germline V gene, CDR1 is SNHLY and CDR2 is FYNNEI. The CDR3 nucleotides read TGTGCCAGCAGTGAACTTTCAAGAGGCACAGATACGCAGTATTTT. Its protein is CASSELSRGTDTQYF.

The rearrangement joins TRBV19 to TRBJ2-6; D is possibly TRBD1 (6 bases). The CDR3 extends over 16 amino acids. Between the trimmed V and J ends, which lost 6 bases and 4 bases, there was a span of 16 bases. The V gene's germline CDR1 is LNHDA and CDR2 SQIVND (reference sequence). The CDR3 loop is CASSPRWGPGANVLTF. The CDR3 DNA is TGTGCCAGTAGCCCCAGGTGGGGGCCAGGGGCCAACGTCCTGACTTTC.

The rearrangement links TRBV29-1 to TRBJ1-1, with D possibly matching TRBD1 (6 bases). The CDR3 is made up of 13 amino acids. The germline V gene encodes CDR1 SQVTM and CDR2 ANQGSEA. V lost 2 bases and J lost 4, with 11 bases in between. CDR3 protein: CSVERGGGTEAFF. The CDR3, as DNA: TGCAGCGTTGAAAGAGGGGGGGGCACTGAAGCTTTCTTT.

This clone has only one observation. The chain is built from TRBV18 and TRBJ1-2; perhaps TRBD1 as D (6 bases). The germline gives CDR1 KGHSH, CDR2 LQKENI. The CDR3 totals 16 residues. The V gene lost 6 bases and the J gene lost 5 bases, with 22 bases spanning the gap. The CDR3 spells CASSPDSGGAAYGYTF. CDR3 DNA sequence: TGTGCCAGCTCCCCCGACTCCGGGGGGGCGGCATATGGCTACACCTTC.

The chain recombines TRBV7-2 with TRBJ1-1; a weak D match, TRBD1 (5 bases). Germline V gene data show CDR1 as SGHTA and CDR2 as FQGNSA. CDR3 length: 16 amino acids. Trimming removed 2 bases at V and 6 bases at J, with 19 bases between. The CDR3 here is CASSLRGIGNRAEAFF. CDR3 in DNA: TGTGCCAGCAGCTTAAGGGGCATTGGGAATAGGGCTGAAGCTTTCTTT.

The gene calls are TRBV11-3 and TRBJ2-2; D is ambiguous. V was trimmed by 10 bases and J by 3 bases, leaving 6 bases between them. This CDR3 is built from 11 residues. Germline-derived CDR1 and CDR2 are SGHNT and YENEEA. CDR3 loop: CATQHTGELFF. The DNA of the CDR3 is TGTGCCACACAACACACCGGGGAGCTGTTTTTT.

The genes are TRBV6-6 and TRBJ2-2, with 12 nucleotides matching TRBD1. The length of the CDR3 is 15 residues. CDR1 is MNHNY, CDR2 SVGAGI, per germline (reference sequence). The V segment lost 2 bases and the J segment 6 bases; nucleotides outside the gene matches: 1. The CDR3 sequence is CASSYGTGGPGELFF. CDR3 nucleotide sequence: TGTGCCAGCAGTTACGGGACAGGGGGCCCCGGGGAGCTGTTTTTT.

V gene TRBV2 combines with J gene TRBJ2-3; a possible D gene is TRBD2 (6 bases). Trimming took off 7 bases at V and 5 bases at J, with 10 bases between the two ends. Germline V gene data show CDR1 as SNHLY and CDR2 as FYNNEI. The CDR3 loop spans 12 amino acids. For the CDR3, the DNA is TGTGCCAGCATGGCGGGGCGAGATACGCAGTATTTT. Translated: CASMAGRDTQYF.

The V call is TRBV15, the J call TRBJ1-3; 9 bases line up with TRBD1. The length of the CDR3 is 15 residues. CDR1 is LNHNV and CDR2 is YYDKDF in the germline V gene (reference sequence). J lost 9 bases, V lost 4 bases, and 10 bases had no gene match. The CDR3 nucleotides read TGTGCCACCAGCACAACAGGGGGCCCGTCGGGCACCATATATTTT. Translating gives CATSTTGGPSGTIYF.

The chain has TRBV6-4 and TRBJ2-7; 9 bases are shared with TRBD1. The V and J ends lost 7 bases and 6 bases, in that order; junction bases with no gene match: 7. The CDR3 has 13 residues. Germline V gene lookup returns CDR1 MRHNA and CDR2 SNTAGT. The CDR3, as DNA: TGTGCCAGCACACCCGGGACAGGGTGCGAGCAGTACTTC. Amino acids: CASTPGTGCEQYF.

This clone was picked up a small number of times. The CDR3 loop reads CASSSILGQEPGNTIYF. The CDR3 bases are TGTGCCAGCAGCTCCATTCTCGGACAGGAACCTGGAAACACCATATATTTT. The chain is built from TRBV7-9 and TRBJ1-3; 7 nucleotides line up with TRBD1. Germline CDR1 SEHNR, CDR2 FQNEAQ (reference sequence). The V segment lost 4 bases and the J segment 2 bases; nucleotides outside the gene matches: 11. CDR3 length equals 17 residues.

The CDR3 loop is CAWYGRDRAYNEQFF. In nucleotides, the CDR3 is TGTGCCTGGTACGGTCGGGACAGGGCATACAATGAGCAGTTCTTC. The rearrangement links TRBV30 to TRBJ2-1; 9 bases agree with TRBD1. CDR3 length: 15 residues. With V trimmed by 5 bases and J by 4 bases, 9 bases remained unmatched. The germline gives CDR1 GTSNPN, CDR2 SVGIG (reference sequence).

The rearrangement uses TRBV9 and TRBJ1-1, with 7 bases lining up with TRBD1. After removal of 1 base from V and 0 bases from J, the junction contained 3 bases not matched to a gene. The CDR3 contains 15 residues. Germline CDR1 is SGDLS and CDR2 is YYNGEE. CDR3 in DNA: TGTGCCAGCAGCGTACAGGGGGACCTGAACACTGAAGCTTTCTTT. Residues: CASSVQGDLNTEAFF.

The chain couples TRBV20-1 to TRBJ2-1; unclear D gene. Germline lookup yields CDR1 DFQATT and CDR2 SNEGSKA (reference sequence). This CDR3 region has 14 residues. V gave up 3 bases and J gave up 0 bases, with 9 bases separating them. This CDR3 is CSASLASSYNEQFF. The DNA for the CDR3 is TGCAGTGCTAGTTTGGCTAGCTCCTACAATGAGCAGTTCTTC.

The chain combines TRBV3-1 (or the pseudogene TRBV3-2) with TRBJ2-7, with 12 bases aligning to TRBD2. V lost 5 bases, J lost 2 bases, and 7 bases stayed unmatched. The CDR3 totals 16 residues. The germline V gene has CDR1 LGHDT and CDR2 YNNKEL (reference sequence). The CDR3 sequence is CASSSWTSGNTYEQYF. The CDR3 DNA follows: TGTGCCAGCAGCTCCTGGACTAGCGGGAACACCTACGAGCAGTACTTC.

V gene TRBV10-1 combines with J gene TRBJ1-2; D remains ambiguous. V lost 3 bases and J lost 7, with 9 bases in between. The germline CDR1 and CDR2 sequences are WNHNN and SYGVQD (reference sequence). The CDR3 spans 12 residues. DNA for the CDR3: TGCGCCAGCAGTGACGGGTTGGGTGGCTACACCTTC. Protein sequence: CASSDGLGGYTF.